Only a few counts were recorded for the clone carrying this T cell receptor beta chain. This entry comes from a study of blood T cells in healthy people across ages. V gave up 0 bases and J gave up 0 bases, with 9 bases separating them. This CDR3 is built from 15 residues. Per the germline V gene, CDR1 is SGHRS and CDR2 is YFSETQ. A J-beta primer mix and a sample-barcoded 5' primer were used in a second PCR of about 6 to 12 cycles. Researchers report that a template-switch adaptor with 12 random nucleotides tagged each cDNA molecule. TCRdb reanalysed the 5' RACE reads using MiXCR and keeps one entry per CDR3 protein. The sample contains 800,000 to 950,000 distinct CDR3 sequences, 45% to 50% of which appear only once.

This TCR was sampled from a man in his thirties or forties in good health. This sequence joins TRBV5-1 and TRBJ1-1; TRBD1 might be the D (5 bases). Source material: blood. Here the CDR3 DNA reads TGCGCCAGCAGCTTGGTTACAGGCTTGAACACTGAAGCTTTCTTT. As protein: CASSLVTGLNTEAFF.